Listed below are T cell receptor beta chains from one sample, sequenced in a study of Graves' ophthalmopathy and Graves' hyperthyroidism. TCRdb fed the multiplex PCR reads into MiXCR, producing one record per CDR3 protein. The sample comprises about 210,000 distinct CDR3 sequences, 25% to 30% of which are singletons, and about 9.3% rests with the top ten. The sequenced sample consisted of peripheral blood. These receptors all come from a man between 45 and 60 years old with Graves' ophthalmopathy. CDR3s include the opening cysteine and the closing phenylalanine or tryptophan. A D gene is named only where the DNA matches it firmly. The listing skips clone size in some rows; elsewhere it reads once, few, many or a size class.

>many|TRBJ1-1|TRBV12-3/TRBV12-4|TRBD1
CASIPTGGRTEAFF
TGTGCCAGCATCCCGACAGGGGGAAGGACTGAAGCTTTCTTT
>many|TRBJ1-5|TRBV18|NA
CASSPAGSQPQHF
TGTGCCAGCTCACCGGCAGGGAGTCAGCCCCAGCATTTT
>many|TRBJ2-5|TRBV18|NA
CASSPTGTETQYF
TGTGCCAGCTCACCCACAGGGACGGAGACCCAGTACTTC
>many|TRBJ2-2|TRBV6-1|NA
CASSEVDQNTGELFF
TGTGCCAGCAGTGAAGTGGACCAGAACACCGGGGAGCTGTTTTTT
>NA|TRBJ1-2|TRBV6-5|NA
CASSYEGGTNYGYTF
TGTGCCAGCAGTTACGAAGGGGGAACTAACTATGGCTACACCTTC
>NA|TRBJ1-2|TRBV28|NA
CASSPTGSFMGYTF
TGTGCCAGCAGCCCTACAGGGAGTTTTATGGGCTACACCTTC
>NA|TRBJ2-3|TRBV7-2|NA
CASSPLGPKRHTDTQYF
TGTGCCAGCAGCCCCTTGGGGCCAAAGCGGCACACAGATACGCAGTATTTT
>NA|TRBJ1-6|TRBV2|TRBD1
CASSVDRVNSPLHF
TGTGCCAGCAGTGTAGACAGGGTTAACTCACCCCTCCACTTT
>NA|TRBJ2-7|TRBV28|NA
CASSLSAPLDYEQYF
TGTGCCAGCAGTTTATCCGCCCCTTTGGACTACGAGCAGTACTTC
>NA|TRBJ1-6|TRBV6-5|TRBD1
CASSSQGGQYNSPLHF
TGTGCCAGCAGTTCCCAGGGGGGGCAGTATAATTCACCCCTCCACTTT
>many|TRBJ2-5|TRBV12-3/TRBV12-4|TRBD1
CASKTGGLETQYF
TGTGCCAGCAAGACAGGGGGCCTGGAGACCCAGTACTTC
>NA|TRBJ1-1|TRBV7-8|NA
CASSLGQGGAFF
TGTGCCAGCAGCCTGGGGCAGGGAGGAGCTTTCTTT
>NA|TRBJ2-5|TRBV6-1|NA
CASRGLPTETQYF
TGTGCCAGCAGAGGGCTACCAACAGAGACCCAGTACTTC
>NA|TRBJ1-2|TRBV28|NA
CAWGTEVYGYTF
TGTGCCTGGGGAACAGAAGTCTATGGCTACACCTTC
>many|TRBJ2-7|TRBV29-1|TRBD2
CSVPSGRAGEQYF
TGCAGCGTCCCTAGCGGGAGGGCCGGCGAGCAGTACTTC
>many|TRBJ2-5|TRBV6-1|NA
CASSEASGLYQETQYF
TGTGCCAGCAGTGAAGCGTCGGGACTGTACCAAGAGACCCAGTACTTC
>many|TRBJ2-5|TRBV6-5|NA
CASSYGGGNQETQYF
TGTGCCAGCAGTTACGGAGGAGGGAACCAAGAGACCCAGTACTTC
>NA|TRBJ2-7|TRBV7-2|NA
CASSLGYLLEQYF
TGTGCCAGCAGCTTAGGCTACCTCTTGGAGCAGTACTTC
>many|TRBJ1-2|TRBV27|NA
CASSAAGGGGYGYTF
TGTGCCAGCAGTGCCGCCGGGGGAGGTGGCTATGGCTACACCTTC
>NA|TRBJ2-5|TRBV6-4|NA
CASVPRGTQYF
TGTGCCAGCGTCCCCCGGGGGACCCAGTACTTC
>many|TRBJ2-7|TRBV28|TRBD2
CASSFERGSYEQYF
TGTGCCAGCAGTTTCGAGCGGGGGTCCTACGAGCAGTACTTC
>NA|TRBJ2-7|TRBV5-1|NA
CASSVGPGEQYF
TGCGCCAGCAGCGTGGGACCTGGGGAGCAGTACTTC
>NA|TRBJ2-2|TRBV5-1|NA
CASSFGGLGGELFF
TGCGCCAGCAGCTTTGGGGGACTCGGCGGGGAGCTGTTTTTT
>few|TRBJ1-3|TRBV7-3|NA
CASSSVVGNTIYF
TGTGCCAGCAGCTCGGTGGTTGGAAACACCATATATTTT
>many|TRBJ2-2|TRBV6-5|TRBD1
CASSPPPRGTGGSRAGELFF
TGTGCCAGCAGTCCTCCCCCTAGGGGGACAGGGGGCTCACGGGCCGGGGAGCTGTTTTTT
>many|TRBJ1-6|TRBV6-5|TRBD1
CASSPRGTGLNSPLHF
TGTGCCAGCAGCCCACGAGGGACAGGGTTGAATTCACCCCTCCACTTT
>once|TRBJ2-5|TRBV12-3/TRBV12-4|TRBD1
CASRTDRYQETQYF
TGTGCCAGCAGAACGGACAGGTACCAAGAGACCCAGTACTTC
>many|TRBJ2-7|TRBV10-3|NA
CAISESRGDEQYF
TGTGCCATCAGTGAGTCTAGGGGGGACGAGCAGTACTTC
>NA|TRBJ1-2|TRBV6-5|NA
CASIIGGYGYTF
TGTGCCAGCATTATCGGGGGCTATGGCTACACCTTC
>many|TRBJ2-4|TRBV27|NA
CASPSLGERVKNIQYF
TGTGCCAGCCCGAGTCTCGGGGAGAGGGTAAAAAACATTCAGTACTTC
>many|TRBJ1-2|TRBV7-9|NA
CASSLYSGYTF
TGTGCCAGCAGCTTGTACTCTGGCTACACCTTC
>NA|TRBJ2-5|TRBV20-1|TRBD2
CSAVGLAGPPAQTQYF
TGCAGTGCGGTAGGACTAGCGGGACCGCCAGCACAGACCCAGTACTTC
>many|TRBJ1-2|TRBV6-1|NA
CASTDRPQRNYGYTF
TGTGCCAGCACCGACCGCCCACAGCGTAACTATGGCTACACCTTC
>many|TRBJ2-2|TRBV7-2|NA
CASSLTGDLYVTGELFF
TGTGCCAGCAGCTTAACCGGGGACCTCTATGTTACCGGGGAGCTGTTTTTT
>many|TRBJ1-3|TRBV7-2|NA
CASSSTRATAGNTIYF
TGTGCCAGCAGCTCCACTCGGGCGACCGCTGGAAACACCATATATTTT
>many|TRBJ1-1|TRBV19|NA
CASWNNLAAFF
TGTGCCAGTTGGAACAATTTGGCCGCTTTCTTT
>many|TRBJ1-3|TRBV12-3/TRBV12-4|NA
CASSPPDSRTIYF
TGTGCCAGCAGTCCGCCGGACAGTAGGACCATATATTTT
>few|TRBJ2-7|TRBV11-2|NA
CASSLDLPGVYEQYF
TGTGCCAGCAGCTTAGATCTTCCAGGGGTCTACGAGCAGTACTTC
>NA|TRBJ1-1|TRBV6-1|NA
CASSPPFGEKAFF
TGTGCCAGCAGCCCCCCGTTCGGGGAGAAAGCTTTCTTT
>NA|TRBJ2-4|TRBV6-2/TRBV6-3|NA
CASTPEGRSKNIQYF
TGTGCCAGCACCCCGGAGGGTCGGTCCAAAAACATTCAGTACTTC
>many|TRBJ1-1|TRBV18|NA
CASSPVTGIFFPEAFF
TGTGCCAGCTCACCGGTAACAGGGATATTCTTTCCTGAAGCTTTCTTT
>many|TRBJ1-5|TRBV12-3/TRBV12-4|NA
CASNTGGPQHF
TGTGCCAGCAACACCGGCGGGCCCCAGCATTTT
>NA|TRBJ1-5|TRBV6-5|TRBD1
CASSNDRGNQPQHF
TGTGCCAGCAGTAACGACAGGGGCAATCAGCCCCAGCATTTT
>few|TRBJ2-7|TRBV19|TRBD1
CASSPRGTGYEQYF
TGTGCCAGTAGTCCTAGGGGGACAGGCTACGAGCAGTACTTC
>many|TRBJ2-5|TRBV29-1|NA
CSVVRPGPLYQETQYF
TGCAGCGTTGTCCGACCGGGACCACTGTACCAAGAGACCCAGTACTTC
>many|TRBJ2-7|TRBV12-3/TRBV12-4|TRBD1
CASSYGTGEAYEQYF
TGTGCCAGCAGCTACGGGACAGGGGAAGCCTACGAGCAGTACTTC